This T cell receptor (beta chain) was captured by sequencing in a study of early T cells in non-severe SARS-CoV-2 infection. Across the study: Sequencing input comprised bulk RNA from unsorted whole blood; chain pairing was not available.

Germline V gives CDR1 MNHNS, CDR2 SASEGT. This CDR3 contains 12 residues. V gave up 7 bases and J gave up 8 bases, with 14 bases separating them. This clonotype showed up many times. The library protocol tagged individual cDNA molecules with unique molecular identifiers. Each CDR3 protein gets one entry after TCRdb re-called the 5' RACE reads with MiXCR. The repertoire holds 65,000 to 75,000 distinct CDR3 sequences, with around a tenth as singletons. Specimen: whole blood. This receptor was obtained from an adult who was a healthcare worker with PCR-confirmed SARS-CoV-2 infection or an uninfected control (not recorded which). V is TRBV6-1 and J is TRBJ1-1, with a tentative D call TRBD1 (5 bases). The CDR3 loop is CASTDRSGEAFF. CDR3 DNA sequence: TGTGCCAGCACGGATCGGTCAGGGGAAGCTTTCTTT.